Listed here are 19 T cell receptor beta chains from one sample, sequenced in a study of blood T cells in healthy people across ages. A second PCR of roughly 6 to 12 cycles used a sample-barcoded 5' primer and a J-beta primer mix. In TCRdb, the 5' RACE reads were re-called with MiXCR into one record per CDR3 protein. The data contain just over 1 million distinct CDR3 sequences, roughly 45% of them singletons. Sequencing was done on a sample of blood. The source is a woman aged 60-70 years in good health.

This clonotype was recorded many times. The DNA for the CDR3 is TGCGCCAGCAATGGCGAAATACCGGGACTAGCGGGAGAAAGCTACGAGCAGTACTTC. Encoded protein: CASNGEIPGLAGESYEQYF. This rearrangement joins TRBV5-1 to TRBJ2-7, with 14 bases matching TRBD2. CDR1 SGHRS and CDR2 YFSETQ come from the germline V gene. V gave up 6 bases and J gave up 3 bases; unmatched junction bases: 17. The CDR3 has 19 residues.

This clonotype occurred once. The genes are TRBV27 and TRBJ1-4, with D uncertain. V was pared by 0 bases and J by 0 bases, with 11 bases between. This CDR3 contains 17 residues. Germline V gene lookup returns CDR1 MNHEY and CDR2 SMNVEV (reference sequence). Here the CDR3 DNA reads TGTGCCAGCAGTTTATCAGGTGACCCAACAACTAATGAAAAACTGTTTTTT. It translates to CASSLSGDPTTNEKLFF.

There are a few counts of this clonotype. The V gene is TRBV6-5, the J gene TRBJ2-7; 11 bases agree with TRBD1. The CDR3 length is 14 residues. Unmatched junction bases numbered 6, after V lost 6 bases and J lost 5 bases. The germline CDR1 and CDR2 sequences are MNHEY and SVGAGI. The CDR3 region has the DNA TGTGCCAGCAGGACTCGGACAGGGGGCCACGAGCAGTACTTC. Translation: CASRTRTGGHEQYF.

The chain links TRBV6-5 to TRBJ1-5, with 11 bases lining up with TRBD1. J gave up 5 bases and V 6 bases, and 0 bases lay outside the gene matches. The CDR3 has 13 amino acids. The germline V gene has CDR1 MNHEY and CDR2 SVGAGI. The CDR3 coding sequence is TGTGCCAGCAGGGGACAGGGGGATCAGCCCCAGCATTTT. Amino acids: CASRGQGDQPQHF.

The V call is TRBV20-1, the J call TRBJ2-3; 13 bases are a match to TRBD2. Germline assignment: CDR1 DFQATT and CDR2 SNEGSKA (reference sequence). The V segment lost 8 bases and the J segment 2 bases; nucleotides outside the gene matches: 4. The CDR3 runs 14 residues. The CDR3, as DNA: TGCAGTACGACTAGCGGGAGGCCCACAGATACGCAGTATTTT. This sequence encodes CSTTSGRPTDTQYF.

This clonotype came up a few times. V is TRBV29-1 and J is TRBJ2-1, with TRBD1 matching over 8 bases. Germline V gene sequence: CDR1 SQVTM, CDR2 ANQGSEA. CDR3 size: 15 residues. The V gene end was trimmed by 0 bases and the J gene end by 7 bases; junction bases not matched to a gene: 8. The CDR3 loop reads CSVEESPDRVNEQFF. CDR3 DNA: TGCAGCGTTGAAGAAAGCCCGGACAGGGTAAATGAGCAGTTCTTC.

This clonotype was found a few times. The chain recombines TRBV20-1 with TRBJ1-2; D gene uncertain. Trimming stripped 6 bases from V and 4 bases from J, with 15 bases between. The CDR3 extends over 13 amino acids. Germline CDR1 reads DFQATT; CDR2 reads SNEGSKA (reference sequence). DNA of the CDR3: TGCAGTGCCCTAGGTGCTTCGGGCTATGGCTACACCTTC. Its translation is CSALGASGYGYTF.

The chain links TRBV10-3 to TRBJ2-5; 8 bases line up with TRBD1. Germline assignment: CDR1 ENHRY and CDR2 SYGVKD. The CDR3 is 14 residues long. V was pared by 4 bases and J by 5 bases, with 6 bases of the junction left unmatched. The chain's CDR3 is CAISGRGHSETQYF. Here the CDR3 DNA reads TGTGCCATCAGTGGCAGGGGGCATAGTGAGACCCAGTACTTC.

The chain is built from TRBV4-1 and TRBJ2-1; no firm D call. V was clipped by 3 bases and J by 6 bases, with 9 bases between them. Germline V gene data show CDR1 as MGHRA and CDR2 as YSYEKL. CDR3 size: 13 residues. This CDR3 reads CASSHSLTNEQFF. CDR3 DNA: TGCGCCAGCAGCCATAGTCTCACCAATGAGCAGTTCTTC.

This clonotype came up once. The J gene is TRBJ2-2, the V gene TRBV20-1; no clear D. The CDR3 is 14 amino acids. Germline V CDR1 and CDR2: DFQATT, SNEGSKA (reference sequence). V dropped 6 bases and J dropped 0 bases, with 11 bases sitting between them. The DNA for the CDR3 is TGCAGTGCCCCGGACCACCCGAACACCGGGGAGCTGTTTTTT. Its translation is CSAPDHPNTGELFF.

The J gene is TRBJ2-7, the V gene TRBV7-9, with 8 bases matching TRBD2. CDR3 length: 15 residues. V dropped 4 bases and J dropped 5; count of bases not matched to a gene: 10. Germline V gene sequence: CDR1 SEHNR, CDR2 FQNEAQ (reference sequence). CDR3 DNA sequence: TGTGCCAGCAGCTCGACTAGCGAGAGGCCTAACGAGCAGTACTTC. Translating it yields CASSSTSERPNEQYF.

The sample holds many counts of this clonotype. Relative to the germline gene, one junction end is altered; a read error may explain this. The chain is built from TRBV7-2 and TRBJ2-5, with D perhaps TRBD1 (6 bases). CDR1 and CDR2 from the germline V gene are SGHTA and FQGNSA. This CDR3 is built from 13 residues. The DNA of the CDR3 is TGTGCCAGCAGCGTAGCGCAGGGGACAAGTCAGTACTTC. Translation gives CASSVAQGTSQYF.

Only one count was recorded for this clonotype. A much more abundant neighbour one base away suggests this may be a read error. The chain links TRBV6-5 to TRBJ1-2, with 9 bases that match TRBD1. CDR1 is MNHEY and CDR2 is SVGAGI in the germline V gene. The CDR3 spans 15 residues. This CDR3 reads CACSPDRGDNYGYTF. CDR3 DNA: TGTGCCTGCAGCCCTGACAGGGGGGATAACTATGGCTACACCTTC.

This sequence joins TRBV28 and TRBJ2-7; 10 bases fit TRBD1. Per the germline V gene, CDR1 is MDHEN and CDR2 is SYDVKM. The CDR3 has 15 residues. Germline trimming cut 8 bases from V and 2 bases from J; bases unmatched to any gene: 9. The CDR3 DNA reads TGTGCCAGCCGCCTCCGGACAGGGGGAACCTACGAGCAGTACTTC. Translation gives CASRLRTGGTYEQYF.

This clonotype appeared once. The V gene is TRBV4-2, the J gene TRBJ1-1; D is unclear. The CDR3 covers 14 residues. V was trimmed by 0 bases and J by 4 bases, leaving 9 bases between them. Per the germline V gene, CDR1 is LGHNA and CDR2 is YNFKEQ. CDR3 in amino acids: CASSQERVGTEAFF. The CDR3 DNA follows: TGTGCCAGCAGCCAAGAGAGGGTGGGCACTGAAGCTTTCTTT.

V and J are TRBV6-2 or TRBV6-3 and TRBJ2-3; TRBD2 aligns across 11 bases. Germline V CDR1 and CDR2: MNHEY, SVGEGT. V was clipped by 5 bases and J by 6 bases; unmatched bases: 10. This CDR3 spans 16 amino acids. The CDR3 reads CASSRMLAGGSDTQYF. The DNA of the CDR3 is TGTGCCAGCAGTCGAATGCTAGCGGGAGGCTCGGATACGCAGTATTTT.

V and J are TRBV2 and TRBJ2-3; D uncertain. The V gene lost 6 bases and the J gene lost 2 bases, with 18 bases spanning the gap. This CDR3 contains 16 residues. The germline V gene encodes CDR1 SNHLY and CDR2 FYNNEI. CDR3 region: CASSRTMDGYTDTQYF. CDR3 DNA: TGTGCCAGCAGCCGGACCATGGACGGCTACACAGATACGCAGTATTTT.

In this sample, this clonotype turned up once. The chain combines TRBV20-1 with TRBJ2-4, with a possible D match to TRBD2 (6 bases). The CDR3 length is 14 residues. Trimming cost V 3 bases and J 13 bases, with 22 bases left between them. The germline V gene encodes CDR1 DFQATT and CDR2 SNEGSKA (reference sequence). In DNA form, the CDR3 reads TGCAGTGCTAGTTCTAGCGTCATAAGTGGTGAGCAGTACTTC. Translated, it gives CSASSSVISGEQYF.

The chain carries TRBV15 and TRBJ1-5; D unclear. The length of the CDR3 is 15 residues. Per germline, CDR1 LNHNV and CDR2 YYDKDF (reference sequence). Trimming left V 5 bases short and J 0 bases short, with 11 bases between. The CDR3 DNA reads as TGTGCCACCAGCCGAACTACTAATAGCAATCAGCCCCAGCATTTT. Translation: CATSRTTNSNQPQHF.